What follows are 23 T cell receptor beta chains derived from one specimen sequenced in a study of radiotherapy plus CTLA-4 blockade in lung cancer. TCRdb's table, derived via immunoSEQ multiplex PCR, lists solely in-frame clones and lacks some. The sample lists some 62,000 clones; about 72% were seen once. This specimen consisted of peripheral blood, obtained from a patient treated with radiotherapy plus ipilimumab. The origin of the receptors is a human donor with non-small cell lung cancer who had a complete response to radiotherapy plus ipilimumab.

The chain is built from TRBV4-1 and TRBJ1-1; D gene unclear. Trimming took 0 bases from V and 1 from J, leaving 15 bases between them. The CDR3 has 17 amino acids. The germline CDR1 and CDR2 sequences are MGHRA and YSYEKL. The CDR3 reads CASSQDIRRAANTEAFF. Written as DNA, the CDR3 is TGCGCCAGCAGCCAAGATATTCGTCGGGCAGCGAACACTGAAGCTTTCTTT.

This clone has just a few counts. CDR3 protein: CASSPTSGSQETQYF. The CDR3 DNA is TGTGCCAGCTCACCGACTAGCGGGAGTCAGGAGACCCAGTACTTC. The chain has TRBV18 and TRBJ2-5; the match to TRBD2 covers 12 bases. Germline V gene data show CDR1 as KGHSH and CDR2 as LQKENI. The CDR3 runs to 15 residues. Trimming took 3 bases from V and 5 from J; bases not matched to a gene: 4.

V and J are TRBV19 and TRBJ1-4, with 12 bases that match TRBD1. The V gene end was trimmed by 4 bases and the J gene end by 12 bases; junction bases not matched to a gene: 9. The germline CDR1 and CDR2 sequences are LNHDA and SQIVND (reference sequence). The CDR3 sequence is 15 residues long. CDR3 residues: CASSTWDRGRVELFF. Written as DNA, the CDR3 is TGTGCCAGTAGTACCTGGGACAGGGGGCGCGTGGAACTGTTTTTT.

In DNA, the CDR3 is TGTGCCAGCAGCGAACCCGGGACAAACACTGAAGCTTTCTTT. It is translated as CASSEPGTNTEAFF. The chain links TRBV28 to TRBJ1-1, with D possibly matching TRBD1 (6 bases). There are 14 residues in the CDR3. Germline CDR1 MDHEN, CDR2 SYDVKM. V lost 6 bases and J 2 bases, leaving 13 bases between the germline ends. The whole variable domain, remainder taken from reference TRBV28 and TRBJ1-1, is DVKVTQSSRYLVKRTGEKVFLECVQDMDHENMFWYRQDPGLGLRLIYFSYDVKMKEKGDIPEGYSVSREKKERFSLILESASTNQTSMYLCASSEPGTNTEAFFGQGTRLTVV.

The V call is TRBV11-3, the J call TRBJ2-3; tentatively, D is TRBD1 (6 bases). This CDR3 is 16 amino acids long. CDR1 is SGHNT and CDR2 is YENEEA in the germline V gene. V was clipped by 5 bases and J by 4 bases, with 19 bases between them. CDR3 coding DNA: TGTGCCAGCAGCCACAGGGCGTCCCAAGCAGCAGATACGCAGTATTTT. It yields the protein CASSHRASQAADTQYF.

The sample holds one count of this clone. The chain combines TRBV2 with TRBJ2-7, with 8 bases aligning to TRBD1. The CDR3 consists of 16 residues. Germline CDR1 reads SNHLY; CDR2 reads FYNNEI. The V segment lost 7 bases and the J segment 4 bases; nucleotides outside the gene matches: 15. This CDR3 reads CASITFRQGNRYEQYF. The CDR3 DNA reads TGTGCCAGCATCACATTTAGACAGGGGAATAGATACGAGCAGTACTTC.

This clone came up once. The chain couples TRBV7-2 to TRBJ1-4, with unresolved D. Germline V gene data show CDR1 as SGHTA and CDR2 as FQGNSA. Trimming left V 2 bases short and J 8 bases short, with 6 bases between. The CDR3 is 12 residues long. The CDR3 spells CASSLLGEKLFF. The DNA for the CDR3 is TGTGCCAGCAGCTTATTGGGAGAAAAACTGTTTTTT.

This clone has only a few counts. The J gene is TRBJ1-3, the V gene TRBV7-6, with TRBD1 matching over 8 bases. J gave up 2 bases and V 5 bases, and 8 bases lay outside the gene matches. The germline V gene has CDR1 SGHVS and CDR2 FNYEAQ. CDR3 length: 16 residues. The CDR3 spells CASSLQGDLAGNTIYF. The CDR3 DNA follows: TGTGCCAGCAGCCTACAGGGGGATTTGGCTGGAAACACCATATATTTT. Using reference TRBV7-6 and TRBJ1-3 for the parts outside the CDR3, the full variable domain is GAGVSQSPRYKVTKRGQDVALRCDPISGHVSLYWYRQALGQGPEFLTYFNYEAQQDKSGLPNDRFSAERPEGSISTLTIQRTEQRDSAMYRCASSLQGDLAGNTIYFGEGSWLTVV.

Written as DNA, the CDR3 is TGTGCCAGCAGCCTCCTGACTAGACCCCAAGAGACCCAGTACTTC. Protein sequence: CASSLLTRPQETQYF. V usage is TRBV5-4 and J usage is TRBJ2-5, with D tentatively TRBD2 (6 bases). The V gene's germline CDR1 is SGHNT and CDR2 YYREEE (reference sequence). The ends were cut back, 4 bases at V and 1 base at J, with 14 bases in the middle. The CDR3 runs to 15 residues.

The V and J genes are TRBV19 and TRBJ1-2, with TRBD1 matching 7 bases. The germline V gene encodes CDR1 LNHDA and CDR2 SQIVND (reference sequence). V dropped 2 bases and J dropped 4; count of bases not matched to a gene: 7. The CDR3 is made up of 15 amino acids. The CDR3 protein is CASSIPQGQSYGYTF. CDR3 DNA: TGTGCCAGTAGTATACCGCAGGGACAGAGCTATGGCTACACCTTC.

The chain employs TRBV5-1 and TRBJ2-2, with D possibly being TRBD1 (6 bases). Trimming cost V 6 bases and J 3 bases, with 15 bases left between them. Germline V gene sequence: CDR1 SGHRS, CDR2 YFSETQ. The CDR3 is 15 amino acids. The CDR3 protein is CASKTGGWDTGELFF. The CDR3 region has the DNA TGCGCCAGCAAGACTGGGGGCTGGGACACCGGGGAGCTGTTTTTT.

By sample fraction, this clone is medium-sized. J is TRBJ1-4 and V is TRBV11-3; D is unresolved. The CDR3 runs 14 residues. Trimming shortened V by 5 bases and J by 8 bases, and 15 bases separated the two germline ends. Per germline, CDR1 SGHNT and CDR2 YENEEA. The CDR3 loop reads CASSPRHGWEKLFF. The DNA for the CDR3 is TGTGCCAGCAGCCCCCGACATGGATGGGAAAAACTGTTTTTT.

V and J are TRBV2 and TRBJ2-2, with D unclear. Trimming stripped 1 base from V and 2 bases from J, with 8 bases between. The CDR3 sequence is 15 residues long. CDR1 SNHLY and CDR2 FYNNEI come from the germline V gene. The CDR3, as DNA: TGTGCCAGCAGTGAAGTCAGTGACAACACCGGGGAGCTGTTTTTT. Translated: CASSEVSDNTGELFF.

CDR3 nucleotide sequence: TGCGCCAGCAGCCAGAACGTGGGGGCCAACGAAGCAGATACGCAGTATTTT. Translating it yields CASSQNVGANEADTQYF. The chain uses TRBV4-3 and TRBJ2-3; D is perhaps TRBD1 (6 bases). CDR1 and CDR2 from the germline V gene are LGHNA and YSLEER. V was pared by 3 bases and J by 4 bases, with 20 bases between. The CDR3 is 17 amino acids.

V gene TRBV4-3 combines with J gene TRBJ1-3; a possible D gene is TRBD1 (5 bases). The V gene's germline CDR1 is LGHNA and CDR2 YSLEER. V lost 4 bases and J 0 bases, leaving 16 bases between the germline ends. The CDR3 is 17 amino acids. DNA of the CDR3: TGCGCCAGCAGCCTGGGACTGGCTGTAAGCTCTGGAAACACCATATATTTT. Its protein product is CASSLGLAVSSGNTIYF.

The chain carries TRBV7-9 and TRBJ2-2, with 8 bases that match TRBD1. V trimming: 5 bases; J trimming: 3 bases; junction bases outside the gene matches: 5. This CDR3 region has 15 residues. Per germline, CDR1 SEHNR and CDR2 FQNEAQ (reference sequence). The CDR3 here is CASSPRGLDTGELFF. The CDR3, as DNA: TGTGCCAGCAGCCCCAGGGGGCTGGACACCGGGGAGCTGTTTTTT.

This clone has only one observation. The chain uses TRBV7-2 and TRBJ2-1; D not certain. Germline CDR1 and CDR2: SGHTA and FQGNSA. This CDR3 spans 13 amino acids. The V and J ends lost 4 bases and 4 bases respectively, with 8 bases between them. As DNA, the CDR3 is TGTGCCAGCAGCTCCACCGGGTACAATGAGCAGTTCTTC. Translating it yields CASSSTGYNEQFF.

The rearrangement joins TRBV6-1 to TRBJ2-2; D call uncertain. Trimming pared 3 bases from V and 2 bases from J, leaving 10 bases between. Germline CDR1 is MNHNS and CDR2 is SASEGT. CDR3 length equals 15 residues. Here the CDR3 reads CASSEIQLNTGELFF. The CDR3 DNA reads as TGTGCCAGCAGTGAGATACAGCTCAACACCGGGGAGCTGTTTTTT.

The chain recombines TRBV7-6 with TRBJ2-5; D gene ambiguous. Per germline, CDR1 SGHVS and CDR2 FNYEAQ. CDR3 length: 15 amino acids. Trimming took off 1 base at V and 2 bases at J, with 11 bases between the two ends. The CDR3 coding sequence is TGTGCCAGCAGCTTAGGTTTACGGGTTCAAGAGACCCAGTACTTC. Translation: CASSLGLRVQETQYF.

CDR3 protein: CASSLVQETQYF. The CDR3 DNA is TGTGCCAGCAGCTTAGTCCAAGAGACCCAGTACTTC. The chain joins TRBV7-2 to TRBJ2-5, with no clear D. The germline V and J ends were trimmed by 1 base and 1 base, with 1 base remaining between them. The length of the CDR3 is 12 residues. CDR1 is SGHTA and CDR2 is FQGNSA in the germline V gene.

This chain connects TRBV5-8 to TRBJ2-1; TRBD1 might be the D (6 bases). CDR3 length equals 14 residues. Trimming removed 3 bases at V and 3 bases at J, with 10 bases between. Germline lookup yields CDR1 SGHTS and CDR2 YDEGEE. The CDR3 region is CASSSGTNYNEQFF. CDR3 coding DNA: TGTGCCAGCAGCTCCGGGACAAACTACAATGAGCAGTTCTTC.

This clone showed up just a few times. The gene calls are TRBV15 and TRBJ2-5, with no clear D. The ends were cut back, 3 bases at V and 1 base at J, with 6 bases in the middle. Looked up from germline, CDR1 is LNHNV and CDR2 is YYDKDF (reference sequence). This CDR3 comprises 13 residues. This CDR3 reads CATSRDPQETQYF. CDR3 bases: TGTGCCACCAGCAGGGATCCCCAAGAGACCCAGTACTTC. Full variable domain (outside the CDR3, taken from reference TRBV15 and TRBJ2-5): DAMVIQNPRYQVTQFGKPVTLSCSQTLNHNVMYWYQQKSSQAPKLLFHYYDKDFNNEADTPDNFQSRRPNTSFCFLDIRSPGLGDTAMYLCATSRDPQETQYFGPGTRLLVL.

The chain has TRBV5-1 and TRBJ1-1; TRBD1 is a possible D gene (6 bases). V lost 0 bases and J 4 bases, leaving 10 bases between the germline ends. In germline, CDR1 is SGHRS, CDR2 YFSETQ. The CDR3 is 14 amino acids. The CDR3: CASSLEGGATEAFF. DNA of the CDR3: TGCGCCAGCAGCTTGGAGGGGGGAGCCACTGAAGCTTTCTTT. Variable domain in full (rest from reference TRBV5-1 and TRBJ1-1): KAGVTQTPRYLIKTRGQQVTLSCSPISGHRSVSWYQQTPGQGLQFLFEYFSETQRNKGNFPGRFSGRQFSNSRSEMNVSTLELGDSALYLCASSLEGGATEAFFGQGTRLTVV.